This TCR beta chain came from a study of blood T cells in healthy people across ages. Next came a second PCR, run for about 6 to 12 cycles, which used a sample-barcoded 5' primer along with a J-beta primer mix. TCRdb passed the 5' RACE reads through MiXCR, listing each CDR3 protein once. Of under 1 million distinct CDR3 sequences listed, more than 40% are singletons. Comment on this clonotype: Its cognate antigen is unknown.

The study, taken as a whole, reports: Significant beta diversity loss was already apparent by age approximately 40, declining roughly linearly. Diversity estimates drawn from one million T cells were deemed underestimates.

V lost 2 bases to trimming and J lost 4 bases, with 12 bases between them. Germline loops: CDR1 SGHDT, CDR2 YYEEEE. There are 14 residues in the CDR3. This clonotype was obtained from a man in his 60s in good health. Sequencing was carried out using blood. This rearrangement joins TRBV5-6 to TRBJ2-5; the D is unclear. CDR3 loop: CASSFRSGGETQYF. CDR3 coding DNA: TGTGCCAGCAGCTTCCGCAGTGGCGGAGAGACCCAGTACTTC.